The clone carrying this TCR beta chain was observed a single time. The sample belongs to a study of blood T cell repertoires in COVID-19. Study background: Samples representing acute and convalescent COVID-19 were sourced from the United States, Italy and Spain. PBMCs, B-cell-depleted T cells, or T cells provided the cDNA or gDNA that made up the material.

In the original analysis: Amplified reference gene primers provided the basis for estimating nucleated cell counts. Sequenced by immunoSEQ multiplex PCR; TCRdb stores in-frame clones only, minus some. V and J calls and clone size are as listed in that table; D and trimming were resolved from the DNA. The table has 90,000 or so clones, roughly nine tenths seen once. Germline CDR1 is MNHNS and CDR2 is SASEGT. V lost 1 base, J lost 6 bases, and 12 bases lay in between. This CDR3 is built from 15 residues. This chain links TRBV6-1 with TRBJ1-4, with a weak D call TRBD1 (5 bases). The sequence was collected from a woman aged 80 or over with active COVID-19. The sequencing input was peripheral blood. The CDR3 loop reads CASSEVMGPYEKLFF. The CDR3 DNA follows: TGTGCCAGCAGTGAAGTAATGGGGCCTTATGAAAAACTGTTTTTT.